This entry is about one T cell receptor (beta chain). The sample is drawn from a study of monozygotic twins with inflammatory bowel disease. Germline CDR1 is SGHAT and CDR2 is FQNNGV. This CDR3 comprises 12 residues. TCRdb derives one entry per CDR3 protein from the 5' RACE reads, leaving out DNA. The table counts approximately 330,000 distinct CDR3 sequences; 2% to 2.5% lies in the top ten. This receptor was taken from a human donor with ulcerative colitis or Crohn's disease, or a healthy co-twin of an affected twin (not recorded which). The rearrangement joins TRBV11-2 to TRBJ1-1; absent DNA, TCRdb's TRBD1 call cannot be checked. The specimen sequenced was blood. The CDR3 sequence is CASSPRQGQAFF.